This is a list of T cell receptor beta chains from one sample in a study of T cells after yellow fever vaccination. From the 5' RACE reads, TCRdb called clonotypes with MiXCR, one entry per CDR3 protein. The data show 50,000 to 75,000 distinct CDR3 sequences, around 6.9% seen once. The starting material was CD8+ T cells sorted from PBMCs, obtained on the day of the first yellow fever vaccination. These receptors were taken from a young man who received the YFV17D yellow fever vaccine. CDR3s leave out the opening cysteine and the closing phenylalanine or tryptophan.

V gene: TRBV7-9
CDR3 protein: ASSEIPNNEQF

V gene: TRBV27
CDR3 protein: ASREAGPHNEQF

V gene: TRBV25-1
CDR3 protein: ASSEETQY

V gene: TRBV7-2
CDR3 protein: ASSLGGGLMETQY

V gene: TRBV4-1
CDR3 protein: ASSLQGVLNTEAF

V gene: TRBV7-8
CDR3 protein: ASSSTRNTYGYT

V gene: TRBV7-9
CDR3 protein: ASSPGIYEQY

V gene: TRBV20-1
CDR3 protein: SARPGQGFGAYGYT

V gene: TRBV4-3
CDR3 protein: ASSQVQVANYGYT

V gene: TRBV19
CDR3 protein: ASSVGGANTEAF

V gene: TRBV24-1
CDR3 protein: ATSVQSYNEQF

V gene: TRBV5-1
CDR3 protein: ASSPPGIGSGELF

V gene: TRBV6-5
CDR3 protein: ASSYSGGAKNIQY

V gene: TRBV6-1
CDR3 protein: ASKLAGEETQY

V gene: TRBV28
CDR3 protein: ASSTPRDRDYGYT

V gene: TRBV5-1
CDR3 protein: ASSLAQATPDTQY

V gene: TRBV7-6
CDR3 protein: ASSFKQGNSPLH

V gene: TRBV5-1
CDR3 protein: ASSNLPNTEAF

V gene: TRBV14
CDR3 protein: ASSQVERLRQY

V gene: TRBV11-1
CDR3 protein: ASSPQPWTSGGQETQY

V gene: TRBV24-1
CDR3 protein: ATSDPTGDSWTEAF

V gene: TRBV10-2
CDR3 protein: ASSEGGSNEQF

V gene: TRBV7-3
CDR3 protein: ASSLRAGDYGYT

V gene: TRBV29-1
CDR3 protein: SVNDRAGEQY

V gene: TRBV5-1
CDR3 protein: ASTGGIPGQGSYGYT

V gene: TRBV4-1
CDR3 protein: ASSPVDSYNEQF

V gene: TRBV20-1
CDR3 protein: SASSAGGHPGELF

V gene: TRBV5-1
CDR3 protein: ASSLGKETQY